Listed below are T cell receptor beta chains from one sample, sequenced in a study of shared clonotypes between healthy human individuals. Produced via immunoSEQ multiplex PCR; TCRdb's table is partial and in-frame only. The sample has 1,400,000 or so clones, about 98.5% seen once. The source material was naive CD4+ T cells sorted from blood. These receptors originate from a man aged 25-40 years in good health. CDR3s include the opening cysteine and the closing phenylalanine or tryptophan. The D gene is left open where the match is weak.

-	15	TRBV29-1	TRBJ2-2	CSVPKGLLNTGELFF	TGCAGCGTGCCGAAGGGCCTTTTGAACACCGGGGAGCTGTTTTTT
-	15	TRBV5-1	TRBJ1-2	CASSSDTPSSYGYTF	TGCGCCAGCAGCTCCGATACTCCAAGTTCCTATGGCTACACCTTC
-	15	TRBV7-9	TRBJ2-5	CASSDQDLGGETQYF	TGTGCCAGCAGCGACCAGGACCTCGGCGGAGAGACCCAGTACTTC
-	12	TRBV29-1	TRBJ2-7	CSVAGSSYEQYF	TGCAGCGTTGCCGGTTCATCCTACGAGCAGTACTTC
-	15	TRBV7-7	TRBJ2-1	CASSRDPGSYNEQFF	TGTGCCAGCAGTCGTGACCCCGGCTCCTACAATGAGCAGTTCTTC
-	17	TRBV2	TRBJ2-2	CASSPSPGGANTGELFF	TGTGCCAGCAGTCCTTCACCGGGCGGAGCGAACACCGGGGAGCTGTTTTTT
-	15	TRBV7-9	TRBJ2-7	CASSLQGGAPYEQYF	TGTGCCAGCAGCTTACAGGGCGGAGCCCCCTACGAGCAGTACTTC
-	16	TRBV28	TRBJ1-2	CASSLPGGAPNYGYTF	TGTGCCAGCAGCCTCCCCGGGGGGGCGCCTAACTATGGCTACACCTTC
-	15	TRBV5-4	TRBJ1-5	CASSLDGGRDQPQHF	TGTGCCAGCAGCTTGGACGGGGGAAGGGATCAGCCCCAGCATTTT
-	13	TRBV28	TRBJ2-1	CAIPGHRYNEQFF	TGTGCCATTCCGGGACACCGATACAATGAGCAGTTCTTC